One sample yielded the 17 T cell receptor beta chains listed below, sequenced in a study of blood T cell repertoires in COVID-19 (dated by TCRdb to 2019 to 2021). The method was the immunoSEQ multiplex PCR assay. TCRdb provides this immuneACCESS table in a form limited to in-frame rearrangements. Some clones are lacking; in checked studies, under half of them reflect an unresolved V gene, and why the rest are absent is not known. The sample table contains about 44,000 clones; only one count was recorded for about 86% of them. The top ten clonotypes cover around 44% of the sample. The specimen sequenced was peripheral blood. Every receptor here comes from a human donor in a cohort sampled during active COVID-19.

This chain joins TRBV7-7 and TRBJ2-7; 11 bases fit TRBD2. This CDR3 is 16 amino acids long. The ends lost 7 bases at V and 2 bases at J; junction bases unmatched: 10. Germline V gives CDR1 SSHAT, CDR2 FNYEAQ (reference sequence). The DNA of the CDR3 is TGTGCCAGCAACTCACCCGGGACTAGCGGCCCCTACGAGCAGTACGTC. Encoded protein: CASNSPGTSGPYEQYV.

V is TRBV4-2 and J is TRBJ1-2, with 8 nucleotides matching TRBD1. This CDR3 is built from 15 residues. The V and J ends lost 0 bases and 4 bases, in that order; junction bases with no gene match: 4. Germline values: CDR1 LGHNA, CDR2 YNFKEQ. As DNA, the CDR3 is TGTGCCAGCAGCCAAGACCCAGGGGGCTCCTATGGCTACACCTTC. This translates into CASSQDPGGSYGYTF.

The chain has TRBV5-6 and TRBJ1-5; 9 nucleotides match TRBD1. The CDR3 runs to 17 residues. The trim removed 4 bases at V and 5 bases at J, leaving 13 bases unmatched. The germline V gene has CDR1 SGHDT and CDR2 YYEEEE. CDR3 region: CASSAKDRGGPHQPQHF. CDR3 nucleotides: TGTGCCAGCAGCGCAAAGGACAGGGGCGGACCTCATCAGCCCCAGCATTTT.

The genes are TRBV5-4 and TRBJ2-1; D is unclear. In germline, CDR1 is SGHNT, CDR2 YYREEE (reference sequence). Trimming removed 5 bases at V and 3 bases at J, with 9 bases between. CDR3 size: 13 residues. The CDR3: CASRSAYYNEQFF. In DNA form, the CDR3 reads TGTGCCAGCAGGTCTGCGTACTACAATGAGCAGTTCTTC.

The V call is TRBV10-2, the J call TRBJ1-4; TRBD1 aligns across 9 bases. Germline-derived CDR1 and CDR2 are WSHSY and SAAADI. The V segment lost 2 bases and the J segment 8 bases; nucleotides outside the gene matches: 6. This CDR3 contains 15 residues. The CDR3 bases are TGCGCCAGCAGTGAGGGAGACAGGGGGGGAGAAAAACTGTTTTTT. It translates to CASSEGDRGGEKLFF.

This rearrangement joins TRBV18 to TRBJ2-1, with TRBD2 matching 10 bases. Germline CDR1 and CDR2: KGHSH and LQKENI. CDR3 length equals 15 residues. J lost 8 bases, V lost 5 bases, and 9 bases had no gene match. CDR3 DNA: TGTGCCAGCTCATCAGCGGGGGGGCGTATGGATGAGCAGTTCTTC. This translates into CASSSAGGRMDEQFF.

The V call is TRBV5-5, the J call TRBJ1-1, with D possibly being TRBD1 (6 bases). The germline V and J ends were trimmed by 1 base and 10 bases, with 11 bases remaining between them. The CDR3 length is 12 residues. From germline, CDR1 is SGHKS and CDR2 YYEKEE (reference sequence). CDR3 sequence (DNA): TGTGCCAGCAGCTTGTATGCAGGGGCAGCTTTCTTT. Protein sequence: CASSLYAGAAFF.

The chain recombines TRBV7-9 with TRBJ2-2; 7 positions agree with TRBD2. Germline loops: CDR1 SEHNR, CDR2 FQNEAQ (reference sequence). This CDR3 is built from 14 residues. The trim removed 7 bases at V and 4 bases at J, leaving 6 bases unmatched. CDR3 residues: CASTEWGGTGELFF. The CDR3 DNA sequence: TGTGCCAGCACCGAATGGGGGGGCACCGGGGAGCTGTTTTTT.

CDR3 sequence reads: CASSLSAAANTEAFF. Written as DNA, the CDR3 is TGTGCCAGCAGCTTGAGTGCGGCAGCGAACACTGAAGCTTTCTTT. The genes are TRBV11-2 and TRBJ1-1; D is unclear. Trimming shortened V by 3 bases and J by 1 base, and 12 bases separated the two germline ends. This CDR3 region has 15 residues. From germline, CDR1 is SGHAT and CDR2 FQNNGV.

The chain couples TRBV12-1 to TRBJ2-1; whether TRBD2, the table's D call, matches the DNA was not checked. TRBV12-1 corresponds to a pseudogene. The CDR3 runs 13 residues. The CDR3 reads CASSPGVYSEQFF. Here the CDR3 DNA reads TGTGCCAGCAGCCCCGGGGTTTACAGTGAGCAGTTCTTC.

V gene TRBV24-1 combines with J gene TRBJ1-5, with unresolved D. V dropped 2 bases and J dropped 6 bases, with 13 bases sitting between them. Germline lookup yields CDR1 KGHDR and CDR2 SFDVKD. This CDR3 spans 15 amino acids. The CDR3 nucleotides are TGTGCCACCAGTGATTCTCGGACTGGCGGTCAGCCCCAGCATTTT. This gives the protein CATSDSRTGGQPQHF.

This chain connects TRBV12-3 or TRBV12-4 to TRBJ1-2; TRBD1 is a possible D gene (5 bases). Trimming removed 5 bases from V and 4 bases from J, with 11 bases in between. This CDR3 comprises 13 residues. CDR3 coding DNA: TGTGCCAGCAGTACTAGGGACTTCTATGGCTACACCTTC. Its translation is CASSTRDFYGYTF.

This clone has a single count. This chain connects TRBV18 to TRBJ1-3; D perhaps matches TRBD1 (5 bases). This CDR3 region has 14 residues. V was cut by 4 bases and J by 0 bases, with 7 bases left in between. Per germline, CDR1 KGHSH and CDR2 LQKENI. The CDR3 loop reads CASSRDSSGNTIYF. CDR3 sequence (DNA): TGTGCCAGCTCACGCGACAGCTCTGGAAACACCATATATTTT.

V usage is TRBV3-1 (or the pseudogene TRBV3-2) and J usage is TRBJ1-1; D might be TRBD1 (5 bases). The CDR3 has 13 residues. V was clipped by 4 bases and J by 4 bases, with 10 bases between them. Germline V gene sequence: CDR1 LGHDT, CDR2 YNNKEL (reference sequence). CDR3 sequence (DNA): TGTGCCAGCAGCCCGCACGGGGGCACTGAAGCTTTCTTT. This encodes CASSPHGGTEAFF.

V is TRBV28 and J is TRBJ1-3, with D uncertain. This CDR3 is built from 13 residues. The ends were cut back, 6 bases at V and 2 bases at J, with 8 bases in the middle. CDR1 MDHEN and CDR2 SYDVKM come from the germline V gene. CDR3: CASRLSAGNTIYF. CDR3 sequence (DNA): TGTGCCAGCAGACTTTCGGCTGGAAACACCATATATTTT.

The CDR3 loop is CATTGAGANVLTF. CDR3 in DNA: TGTGCCACCACCGGGGCTGGGGCCAACGTCCTGACTTTC. The genes are TRBV15 and TRBJ2-6, with D possibly TRBD2 on 5 matching bases. V dropped 7 bases and J dropped 2 bases, with 6 bases sitting between them. Germline CDR1 is LNHNV and CDR2 is YYDKDF (reference sequence). CDR3 size: 13 residues.

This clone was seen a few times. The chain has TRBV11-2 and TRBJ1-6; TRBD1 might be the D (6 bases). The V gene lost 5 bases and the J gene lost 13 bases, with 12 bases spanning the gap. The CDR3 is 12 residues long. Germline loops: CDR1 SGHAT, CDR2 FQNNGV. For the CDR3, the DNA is TGTGCCAGCAGCCAAGTGGGGGCTCCCCTCCACTTT. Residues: CASSQVGAPLHF.